This T cell receptor (beta chain) was found in a study of neoadjuvant anti-PD-1 for oral cavity cancer. Clones were read by immunoSEQ multiplex PCR, and TCRdb kept only the in-frame ones, dropping some. The sample has 68,000 or so clones; approximately 84% are singletons. As for time point: after neoadjuvant nivolumab, at surgical resection. Germline V gene data show CDR1 as LNHDA and CDR2 as SQIVND (reference sequence). Trimming took 1 base from V and 7 from J, leaving 22 bases between them. The CDR3 is made up of 17 amino acids. The V gene is TRBV19, the J gene TRBJ1-1; perhaps TRBD1 as D (6 bases). This sequence was found in a person between 40 and 85 years old with oral cavity squamous cell carcinoma. Sequenced material: PBMCs, taken after nivolumab (anti-PD-1) treatment. This CDR3 is CASSIVAGGGKEGEAFF. The CDR3 bases are TGTGCCAGTAGTATAGTAGCCGGGGGCGGAAAAGAAGGTGAAGCTTTCTTT.